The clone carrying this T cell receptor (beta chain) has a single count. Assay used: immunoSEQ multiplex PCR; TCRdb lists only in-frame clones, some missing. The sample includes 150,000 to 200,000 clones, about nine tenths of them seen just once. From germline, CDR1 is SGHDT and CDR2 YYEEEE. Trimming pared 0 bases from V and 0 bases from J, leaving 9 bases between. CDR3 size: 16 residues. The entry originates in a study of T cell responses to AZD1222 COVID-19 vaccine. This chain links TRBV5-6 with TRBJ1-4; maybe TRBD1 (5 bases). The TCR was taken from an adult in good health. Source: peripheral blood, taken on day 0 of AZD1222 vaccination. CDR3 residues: CASSLAGTATNEKLFF. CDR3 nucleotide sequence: TGTGCCAGCAGCTTGGCGGGGACCGCAACTAATGAAAAACTGTTTTTT.